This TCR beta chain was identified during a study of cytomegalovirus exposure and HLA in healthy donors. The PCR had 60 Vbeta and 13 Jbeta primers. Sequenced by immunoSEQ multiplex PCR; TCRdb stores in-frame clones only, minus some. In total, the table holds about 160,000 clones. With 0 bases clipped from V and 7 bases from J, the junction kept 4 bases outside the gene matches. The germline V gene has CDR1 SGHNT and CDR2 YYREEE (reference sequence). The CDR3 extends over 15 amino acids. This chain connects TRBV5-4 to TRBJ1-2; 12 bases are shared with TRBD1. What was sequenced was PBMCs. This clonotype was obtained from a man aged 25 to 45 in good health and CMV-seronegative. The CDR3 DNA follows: TGTGCCAGCAGCTTGGGGGGACAGGGGGCCTCTGGCTACACCTTC. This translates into CASSLGGQGASGYTF.